These T cell receptor beta chains were read from a single sample in a study of blood T cell repertoires in COVID-19. Only in-frame clones appear in the TCRdb table, and some are missing; sequencing was by immunoSEQ multiplex PCR. Among more than 300,000 clones, 83% were seen once, and the ten largest hold about 5%. Input material: PBMCs or T cells enriched from blood (not recorded which). The receptors here all came from a woman aged 45 to 65 who had recovered from COVID-19. Each CDR3 is given with its conserved first and last residue. A D gene is named only where the DNA matches it firmly. Size values are once, few and many counts, or a class for expanded clones, and some rows have none.

clone_size j_call d_call v_call cdr3_aa cdr3_nt
few TRBJ2-3 TRBD2 TRBV3-1/TRBV3-2 CASSFPSGASTDTQYF TGTGCCAGCAGCTTTCCTAGCGGGGCTAGCACAGATACGCAGTATTTT
NA TRBJ1-5 NA TRBV2 CASSTGGGVGQPQHF TGTGCCAGCAGTACCGGGGGAGGGGTAGGACAGCCCCAGCATTTT
NA TRBJ1-6 NA TRBV10-2 CASSESVPTGSPLHF TGCGCCAGCAGTGAATCCGTCCCGACAGGCTCACCCCTCCACTTT
few TRBJ2-2 TRBD2 TRBV5-1 CASSLVGLGTGELFF TGCGCCAGCAGCTTGGTCGGACTAGGCACCGGGGAGCTGTTTTTT
NA TRBJ1-5 NA TRBV7-3 CASSTPGSHQPQHF TGTGCCAGCAGCACACCAGGATCGCATCAGCCCCAGCATTTT
NA TRBJ2-5 TRBD1 TRBV27 CASSLNTPRQGQETQYF TGTGCCAGCAGTCTCAATACCCCCAGACAGGGCCAAGAGACCCAGTACTTC
NA TRBJ2-1 TRBD2 TRBV30 CAWTRDYYNEQFF TGTGCCTGGACCCGGGACTACTACAATGAGCAGTTCTTC
NA TRBJ1-2 TRBD1 TRBV7-2 CAISLAGGIDGYTF TGTGCCATCAGCCTCGCAGGGGGCATAGATGGCTACACCTTC
NA TRBJ2-3 TRBD1 TRBV4-2 CASSSTGQGVTDTQYF TGTGCCAGCAGCTCGACGGGTCAGGGGGTCACAGATACGCAGTATTTT
NA TRBJ2-1 TRBD2 TRBV4-2 CASSQATSGSNDEQFF TGTGCCAGCAGCCAAGCTACCAGCGGGAGTAACGATGAGCAGTTCTTC
NA TRBJ2-3 TRBD2 TRBV4-2 CASSQDLVAGGFTDTQYF TGTGCCAGCAGCCAAGATTTGGTGGCGGGAGGGTTCACAGATACGCAGTATTTT
NA TRBJ2-3 TRBD2 TRBV3-1/TRBV3-2 CASSQPAAGGPQDTQYF TGTGCCAGCAGCCAACCGGCGGCGGGGGGGCCGCAAGATACGCAGTATTTT
NA TRBJ1-2 NA TRBV19 CASSPPQEYYGYTF TGTGCCAGTAGTCCTCCTCAAGAGTACTATGGCTACACCTTC
NA TRBJ2-7 NA TRBV5-1 CASSLAKDSSYEQYF TGCGCCAGCAGCTTAGCCAAAGACAGTTCCTACGAGCAGTACTTC
NA TRBJ1-3 NA TRBV7-3 CASSPTGPPRNTIYF TGTGCCAGCAGCCCTACAGGGCCCCCAAGGAACACCATATATTTT
NA TRBJ1-5 NA TRBV4-1 CASSPWAGSHQPQHF TGCGCCAGCAGCCCCTGGGCGGGATCACATCAGCCCCAGCATTTT
NA TRBJ2-2 NA TRBV6-5 CASANSLTGTGELFF TGTGCCAGCGCGAACTCACTGACAGGAACGGGGGAGCTGTTTTTT
once TRBJ1-1 NA TRBV19 CASTLRGIGTEAFF TGTGCCAGTACCCTTCGGGGGATAGGCACTGAAGCTTTCTTT
NA TRBJ2-2 NA TRBV6-2/TRBV6-3 CASSLVGQGNTGELFF TGTGCCAGCAGTTTAGTCGGGCAGGGGAACACCGGGGAGCTGTTTTTT
NA TRBJ2-1 NA TRBV15 CATSRDRSSHYNEQFF TGTGCCACCAGCAGAGATCGTAGCTCACACTACAATGAGCAGTTCTTC
NA TRBJ2-7 TRBD1 TRBV19 CASSKSGTGNYEQYF TGTGCCAGTAGCAAATCCGGGACAGGGAACTACGAGCAGTACTTC
NA TRBJ2-7 NA TRBV7-9 CASSFSGNYEQYF TGTGCCAGCAGCTTCTCGGGGAATTACGAGCAGTACTTC
NA TRBJ1-1 TRBD1 TRBV18 CASSQLPGQDLNTEAFF TGTGCCAGCTCACAACTACCGGGACAGGATTTGAACACTGAAGCTTTCTTT
once TRBJ2-7 NA TRBV6-5 CASSPPGLTYEQYF TGTGCCAGCAGTCCCCCGGGACTGACTTACGAGCAGTACTTC
NA TRBJ2-7 NA TRBV5-4 CASRPEGGSYEQYF TGTGCCAGCAGACCCGAGGGGGGGAGCTACGAGCAGTACTTC
NA TRBJ1-2 TRBD1 TRBV5-6 CASSLISGGRGYTF TGTGCCAGCAGCCTGATCTCAGGGGGCCGGGGCTACACCTTC
NA TRBJ1-2 NA TRBV4-2 CASSQDGSYGYTF TGTGCCAGCAGCCAAGACGGGAGCTATGGCTACACCTTC
NA TRBJ1-4 NA TRBV5-4 CASSQQGINEKLFF TGTGCCAGCAGCCAACAGGGTATTAATGAAAAACTGTTTTTT
NA TRBJ2-5 TRBD2 TRBV11-2 CASSLDSGGNYVQETQYF TGTGCCAGCAGCTTAGATAGCGGGGGGAACTACGTACAAGAGACCCAGTACTTC
NA TRBJ1-1 NA TRBV5-1 CASSTILDRGNTEAFF TGCGCCAGCAGCACCATTTTGGACAGAGGAAACACTGAAGCTTTCTTT
NA TRBJ1-5 TRBD1 TRBV23-1 CASSQVGQGALNQPQHF TGCGCCAGCAGTCAAGTGGGACAGGGGGCTCTGAATCAGCCCCAGCATTTT
NA TRBJ2-1 TRBD2 TRBV9 CASTYRSGVSYNEQFF TGTGCCAGCACCTATAGAAGCGGGGTTTCCTACAATGAGCAGTTCTTC
NA TRBJ1-1 TRBD1 TRBV5-5 CASSTDRGTEAFF TGTGCCAGCAGCACCGACAGGGGGACTGAAGCTTTCTTT
NA TRBJ2-1 NA TRBV29-1 CSFPLQPGNEQFF TGCAGCTTCCCATTACAGCCGGGGAATGAGCAGTTCTTC
NA TRBJ2-7 NA TRBV4-2 CASSQYRDPSYEQYF TGTGCCAGCAGCCAGTACAGGGATCCCTCCTACGAGCAGTACTTC
NA TRBJ2-5 NA TRBV3-1/TRBV3-2 CASSQGGSGAQETQYF TGTGCCAGCAGCCAAGGAGGTAGTGGGGCCCAAGAGACCCAGTACTTC
few TRBJ2-1 TRBD2 TRBV19 CASSIDKASGVYNEQFF TGTGCCAGTAGTATAGATAAGGCTAGCGGGGTCTACAATGAGCAGTTCTTC
NA TRBJ1-2 NA TRBV27 CASSLQGWGGYTF TGTGCCAGCAGTTTACAGGGATGGGGTGGCTACACCTTC
few TRBJ1-5 NA TRBV20-1 CSASTQASNQPQHF TGCAGTGCTAGTACCCAGGCGAGCAATCAGCCCCAGCATTTT
NA TRBJ1-1 NA TRBV7-2 CASSFSDHGRAEAFF TGTGCCAGCAGCTTTTCGGACCACGGGAGGGCTGAAGCTTTCTTT
once TRBJ1-6 NA TRBV2 CASSETPTGNSPLHF TGTGCCAGCAGTGAGACTCCAACAGGAAATTCACCCCTCCACTTT
NA TRBJ2-2 TRBD1 TRBV3-1/TRBV3-2 CASSPRDRNTGELFF TGTGCCAGCAGCCCTAGGGACAGGAACACCGGGGAGCTGTTTTTT
NA TRBJ2-3 TRBD2 TRBV29-1 CSVGGLPPSTDTQYF TGCAGCGTTGGGGGACTACCCCCTAGCACAGATACGCAGTATTTT
once TRBJ1-5 NA TRBV24-1 CATSAQGSNQPQHF TGTGCCACCAGTGCACAGGGTAGCAATCAGCCCCAGCATTTT
NA TRBJ1-1 NA TRBV29-1 CSVEDLGAMNTEAFF TGCAGCGTTGAAGATCTTGGGGCCATGAACACTGAAGCTTTCTTT
NA TRBJ2-1 NA TRBV29-1 CSVGEKRVMGNEQFF TGCAGCGTTGGTGAGAAGCGGGTTATGGGGAATGAGCAGTTCTTC
NA TRBJ1-2 NA TRBV6-2/TRBV6-3 CASSYGTSGVNGYTF TGTGCCAGCAGTTACGGAACCTCAGGGGTGAATGGCTACACCTTC
NA TRBJ1-1 NA TRBV5-1 CASSSGLGTEAFF TGCGCCAGCAGCTCCGGACTCGGCACTGAAGCTTTCTTT